The rows below give T cell receptor beta chains drawn from one sample of a study of regulatory T cells in long-lasting Graves disease. MiXCR, run by TCRdb on the multiplex PCR reads, gives a single entry per CDR3 protein. The sample holds 450,000 or so distinct CDR3 sequences; about a fifth are singletons and the top ten take about 8.3%. The source was peripheral blood mononuclear cells (PBMCs), collected when the disease was refractory, from a patient treated with antithyroid drugs. The origin of the receptors is a female donor with Graves disease. Each CDR3 is given with its conserved first and last residue. The D gene is left open where the match is weak. The size field is filled for only some rows; it gives once, few, many or a size class.

j_call d_call v_call clone_size cdr3_aa cdr3_nt
TRBJ2-5 - TRBV14 few CASSQTAGRHQETQYF TGTGCCAGCAGCCAAACCGCGGGACGTCACCAAGAGACCCAGTACTTC
TRBJ2-7 TRBD2 TRBV4-1 few CASSQERTSISYEQYF TGCGCCAGCAGCCAAGAGCGGACTAGCATCTCCTACGAGCAGTACTTC
TRBJ2-7 TRBD1 TRBV10-3 - CAISVSLTGGTYEQYF TGTGCCATCAGTGTGAGTCTGACAGGGGGTACTTACGAGCAGTACTTC
TRBJ2-7 TRBD2 TRBV7-2 few CASSHGTSVSDF TGTGCCAGCAGCCACGGGACTAGCGTTTCGGACTTC
TRBJ2-2 TRBD2 TRBV7-9 few CASSLGTSVTGELFF TGTGCCAGCAGCTTGGGGACTAGCGTCACCGGGGAGCTGTTTTTT
TRBJ2-1 TRBD1 TRBV20-1 - CSARDLIGTGSYNEQFF TGCAGTGCTAGAGATCTTATTGGGACAGGGTCCTACAATGAGCAGTTCTTC
TRBJ1-1 - TRBV14 - CASSQVLYTEAFF TGTGCCAGCAGCCAAGTATTATACACTGAAGCTTTCTTT
TRBJ1-2 - TRBV5-1 - CASSSGSLIHTF TGCGCCAGCAGCTCCGGGTCCTTAATCCACACCTTC
TRBJ1-2 - TRBV7-2 few CASSPGLQSYGYTF TGTGCCAGCAGTCCTGGACTCCAAAGCTATGGCTACACCTTC
TRBJ2-7 - TRBV7-9 - CASRPPAVGSSYEQYF TGTGCCAGCCGCCCCCCGGCAGTGGGAAGCTCCTACGAGCAGTACTTC
TRBJ2-7 - TRBV6-5 many CASSSPGLYEQYF TGTGCCAGCAGTTCCCCGGGACTCTACGAGCAGTACTTC
TRBJ2-2 - TRBV28 many CASRDSGAPGELFF TGTGCCAGCAGGGACTCAGGGGCGCCCGGGGAGCTGTTTTTT
TRBJ2-6 - TRBV24-1 many CATSEPGGPGANVLTF TGTGCCACCAGTGAACCCGGGGGTCCCGGGGCCAACGTCCTGACTTTC
TRBJ2-5 - TRBV7-6 - CASSLAGATEETQYF TGTGCCAGCAGCTTAGCCGGGGCCACCGAAGAGACCCAGTACTTC
TRBJ2-7 TRBD1 TRBV29-1 many CSVEAGTAEQYF TGCAGCGTTGAAGCCGGGACAGCGGAGCAGTACTTC
TRBJ2-7 - TRBV6-9 many CASSYHDPYEQYF TGTGCCAGCAGTTACCACGATCCCTACGAGCAGTACTTC
TRBJ1-5 - TRBV5-8 - CASSLGDTSNQPQHF TGTGCCAGCAGCTTGGGGGACACCAGCAATCAGCCCCAGCATTTT
TRBJ2-7 TRBD2 TRBV20-1 - CSASRLAGANEQYF TGCAGTGCTAGCCGGCTAGCGGGAGCCAACGAGCAGTACTTC
TRBJ2-7 TRBD1 TRBV7-2 few CASSWTGQKYEQYF TGTGCCAGCAGCTGGACAGGTCAAAAATACGAGCAGTACTTC
TRBJ2-5 TRBD2 TRBV7-6 few CASSSWTRVETQYF TGTGCCAGCAGCTCATGGACTAGGGTGGAGACCCAGTACTTC
TRBJ2-7 - TRBV18 - CASSPDTDSYEQYF TGTGCCAGCTCACCAGACACTGATTCCTACGAGCAGTACTTC
TRBJ2-7 TRBD1 TRBV28 many CASDGTGGSYEQYF TGTGCCAGCGATGGGACAGGGGGATCCTACGAGCAGTACTTC
TRBJ1-2 TRBD1 TRBV5-1 - CASSPGQGINYGYTF TGCGCCAGCAGCCCCGGACAGGGGATTAACTATGGCTACACCTTC
TRBJ1-2 - TRBV24-1 many CATSDRLVRGYTF TGTGCCACCAGTGACCGACTAGTTCGTGGCTACACCTTC
TRBJ2-7 TRBD2 TRBV10-3 few CAIKTTSGNYEQYF TGTGCCATCAAGACGACTAGCGGGAATTACGAGCAGTACTTC
TRBJ1-2 - TRBV7-2 many CASSLDLTGLGYTF TGTGCCAGCAGCTTAGATCTTACAGGGCTTGGCTACACCTTC
TRBJ2-7 TRBD2 TRBV28 many CASLNFGGLAGYSYEQYF TGTGCCAGCCTCAACTTTGGGGGACTAGCGGGCTACTCCTACGAGCAGTACTTC
TRBJ2-7 - TRBV30 many CASNEGQLVNEQYF TGTGCCTCCAACGAGGGGCAGCTCGTTAACGAGCAGTACTTC
TRBJ2-1 TRBD2 TRBV11-1 many CASSLEVSGRWEQFF TGTGCCAGCAGCTTAGAGGTTAGCGGGAGGTGGGAGCAGTTCTTC
TRBJ2-5 TRBD1 TRBV11-2 many CASSLNDRGQETQYF TGTGCCAGCAGCCTTAACGACAGGGGGCAAGAGACCCAGTACTTC
TRBJ2-7 - TRBV11-2 many CASSRVHDLERYEQYF TGTGCCAGCAGCCGCGTCCACGACCTAGAACGGTACGAGCAGTACTTC
TRBJ1-1 TRBD1 TRBV12-3/TRBV12-4 few CASSLAPGGNGTEAFF TGTGCCAGCAGTTTAGCGCCAGGGGGCAATGGCACTGAAGCTTTCTTT
TRBJ2-7 - TRBV19 - CASSIPGPGYEQYF TGTGCCAGTAGTATCCCTGGGCCTGGCTACGAGCAGTACTTC
TRBJ2-7 - TRBV29-1 many CSVVGQTYEQYF TGCAGCGTTGTTGGGCAGACCTACGAGCAGTACTTC
TRBJ1-1 - TRBV20-1 many CSAMLRGNTEAFF TGCAGTGCTATGCTTCGGGGTAACACTGAAGCTTTCTTT
TRBJ1-1 - TRBV6-4 - CASRGDVDEAFF TGTGCCAGCAGGGGGGACGTAGATGAAGCTTTCTTT
TRBJ2-3 TRBD2 TRBV29-1 - CSAKAGGADTQYF TGCAGCGCTAAAGCGGGGGGGGCAGATACGCAGTATTTT
TRBJ2-4 - TRBV5-1 - CASSPEWGDKNIQYF TGCGCCAGCAGCCCGGAATGGGGGGACAAAAACATTCAGTACTTC
TRBJ2-7 TRBD1 TRBV20-1 - CSARPRVQGAVSYEQYF TGCAGTGCTAGACCCCGGGTGCAGGGGGCAGTCTCCTACGAGCAGTACTTC
TRBJ2-7 - TRBV6-5 - CASSYSAGVEQYF TGTGCCAGCAGTTACTCGGCAGGGGTTGAGCAGTACTTC
TRBJ2-1 - TRBV5-1 many CASSPGWAYNEQFF TGCGCCAGCAGCCCGGGCTGGGCGTACAATGAGCAGTTCTTC
TRBJ2-7 TRBD1 TRBV28 many CASRGTGSYEQYF TGTGCCAGCAGGGGGACAGGGTCCTACGAGCAGTACTTC
TRBJ1-5 - TRBV5-1 many CASSLSNQPQHF TGTGCCAGCAGCTTAAGCAATCAGCCCCAGCATTTT
TRBJ2-7 TRBD2 TRBV5-4 few CASSLGLAGGPIHEQYF TGTGCCAGCAGCCTGGGACTAGCGGGAGGGCCCATCCACGAGCAGTACTTC
TRBJ2-5 - TRBV7-8 many CATRSWTTQETQYF TGTGCCACAAGATCTTGGACTACACAAGAGACCCAGTACTTC
TRBJ2-2 - TRBV28 many CASSRTLGELFF TGTGCCAGCAGTCGGACACTCGGGGAGCTGTTTTTT